This entry lists 10 T cell receptor beta chains sequenced from one sample in a study of cytomegalovirus exposure and HLA in healthy donors. The PCR contained 60 Vbeta and 13 Jbeta primers. The assay was immunoSEQ multiplex PCR, and TCRdb's table has in-frame clones only and misses some. Here the sample spans about 41,000 clones, 81% being singletons. The sample consisted of PBMCs. The receptors stem from a man aged 50 or older in good health and CMV-seronegative.

J is TRBJ2-3 and V is TRBV2; TRBD2 aligns across 8 bases. J lost 0 bases, V lost 8 bases, and 13 bases had no gene match. The length of the CDR3 is 17 residues. Germline assignment: CDR1 SNHLY and CDR2 FYNNEI. CDR3 in DNA: TGTGCCAGCTCCTCTGTAGCCCGGGGGGGGAGCACAGATACGCAGTATTTT. It is translated as CASSSVARGGSTDTQYF.

The rearrangement uses TRBV29-1 and TRBJ2-5; D is possibly TRBD1 (5 bases). The V end was cut by 5 bases, the J end by 0 bases, with 7 bases between. This CDR3 has 12 amino acids. The germline V gene encodes CDR1 SQVTM and CDR2 ANQGSEA. For the CDR3, the DNA is TGCAGCGTTACACAGGACCAAGAGACCCAGTACTTC. Translated, it gives CSVTQDQETQYF.

The chain is built from TRBV9 and TRBJ2-1, with D possibly matching TRBD1 (6 bases). The V and J ends lost 0 bases and 2 bases respectively, with 9 bases between them. This CDR3 contains 15 residues. CDR1 and CDR2 (germline): SGDLS, YYNGEE. CDR3 residues: CASSVGSGAYNEQFF. CDR3 in DNA: TGTGCCAGCAGCGTAGGGTCAGGGGCCTACAATGAGCAGTTCTTC.

This chain connects TRBV5-4 to TRBJ2-3; D is perhaps TRBD2 (5 bases). Trimming stripped 0 bases from V and 1 base from J, with 9 bases between. Germline-derived CDR1 and CDR2 are SGHNT and YYREEE (reference sequence). The CDR3 consists of 15 residues. In DNA form, the CDR3 reads TGTGCCAGCAGCTTGGTGGGCGGGCGCACAGATACGCAGTATTTT. It is translated as CASSLVGGRTDTQYF.

The J gene is TRBJ2-3, the V gene TRBV6-5; possibly TRBD2 for D (5 bases). The CDR3 has 15 residues. Trimming left V 6 bases short and J 2 bases short, with 15 bases between. The V gene's germline CDR1 is MNHEY and CDR2 SVGAGI. For the CDR3, the DNA is TGTGCCAGCAGCTGGACCCGGGGTGCCACAGATACGCAGTATTTT. Translation gives CASSWTRGATDTQYF.

J is TRBJ2-7 and V is TRBV6-1, with 8 bases fitting TRBD2. The germline CDR1 and CDR2 sequences are MNHNS and SASEGT. J gave up 2 bases and V 6 bases, and 6 bases lay outside the gene matches. CDR3 length: 14 residues. The CDR3 sequence is CASSGRGVAYEQYF. The CDR3 DNA sequence: TGTGCCAGCAGCGGGCGGGGGGTAGCCTACGAGCAGTACTTC.

CDR3 region: CASSLAGGSFTDTQYF. As DNA, the CDR3 is TGCGCCAGCAGCTTGGCCGGCGGGAGCTTCACAGATACGCAGTATTTT. The chain is built from TRBV5-1 and TRBJ2-3, with 7 bases lining up with TRBD2. J was trimmed by 2 bases and V by 0 bases; bases with no gene match: 6. This CDR3 contains 16 residues. Germline CDR1 is SGHRS and CDR2 is YFSETQ.

The chain carries TRBV15 and TRBJ2-7; D not resolved. The CDR3 loop spans 16 amino acids. Germline CDR1 and CDR2: LNHNV and YYDKDF (reference sequence). The V end was cut by 5 bases, the J end by 5 bases, with 22 bases between. CDR3 in DNA: TGTGCCACCAGCCCCAGAGCCCCTCCAGCGATACACGAGCAGTACTTC. It translates to CATSPRAPPAIHEQYF.

A word on this clone: Different DNA sequences within this sample yield the same CDR3. The rearrangement links TRBV5-1 to TRBJ1-1; the match to TRBD1 covers 11 bases. J gave up 5 bases and V 0 bases, and 3 bases lay outside the gene matches. The CDR3 consists of 15 residues. Germline-derived CDR1 and CDR2 are SGHRS and YFSETQ. CDR3 sequence reads: CASSLAGQGGTEAFF. The DNA of the CDR3 is TGCGCCAGCAGCTTGGCGGGACAGGGGGGAACTGAAGCTTTCTTT.

The chain carries TRBV27 and TRBJ2-1; 7 nucleotides line up with TRBD2. Trimming cost V 7 bases and J 2 bases; bases outside gene matches: 8. Germline CDR1 MNHEY, CDR2 SMNVEV (reference sequence). There are 15 residues in the CDR3. The CDR3 protein is CASTPRGRAYNEQFF. The CDR3 DNA reads as TGTGCCAGCACTCCACGGGGGAGGGCCTACAATGAGCAGTTCTTC.